Listed below are T cell receptor beta chains from one sample, sequenced in a study of radiation and T cells in renal cell carcinoma. Libraries were prepared by immunoSEQ multiplex PCR; TCRdb keeps only in-frame clonotypes and omits some of them. The data hold about 47,000 clones, with 80% observed a single time. This specimen was blood, taken from a patient whose treatment included radiotherapy and nephrectomy. These receptors originate from a woman between 65 and 79 years old with renal cell carcinoma. CDR3s include the opening cysteine and the closing phenylalanine or tryptophan. The D gene is left open where the match is weak. A clone size is listed for some rows: how often the clone was seen (once, few, many), or a class if it is expanded.

TRBJ1-5 | . | TRBV6-1 | . | CASRLDGNSNQPQHF
TRBJ2-5 | . | TRBV11-2 | . | CASSLGAGQAQYF
TRBJ1-3 | . | TRBV6-1 | . | CASRQTGPGNTIYF
TRBJ2-3 | TRBD2 | TRBV29-1 | . | CSVAAGEDTQYF
TRBJ2-7 | TRBD2 | TRBV19 | . | CASSWSGAGPPGEQYF
TRBJ2-6 | . | TRBV5-1 | . | CASSPGGSGANVLTF
TRBJ2-2 | TRBD2 | TRBV19 | . | CASWSAGDTGELFF
TRBJ2-5 | . | TRBV11-3 | . | CASSQGGQETQYF
TRBJ1-1 | . | TRBV2 | once | CARSSGNTEAFF
TRBJ2-7 | . | TRBV29-1 | . | CSVEGPGIYEQYF
TRBJ2-3 | TRBD2 | TRBV4-2 | . | CASSYGLAGVVDTQYF
TRBJ1-2 | . | TRBV19 | . | CATQKKGSNYGYTF
TRBJ2-6 | . | TRBV6-1 | . | CASRTAGANVLTF
TRBJ1-1 | . | TRBV7-8 | . | CASSFSEGNTEAFF
TRBJ1-3 | . | TRBV6-6 | once | CASRVETGYGNTIYF
TRBJ1-2 | TRBD1 | TRBV2 | few | CASSDRQGANGYTF
TRBJ1-6 | . | TRBV7-9 | . | CASSPTGGSPNSPLHF
TRBJ1-6 | TRBD1 | TRBV28 | . | CASSSGTGGNSPLHF